Listed below are T cell receptor beta chains from one sample, sequenced in a study of T cell repertoires in cytomegalovirus infection. Which antigens these TCRs recognize remains unknown. TCRdb reanalysed the reads using MiXCR and keeps one entry per CDR3 protein. The sample carries tens of thousands of distinct CDR3 sequences, around 20% recorded once. The source material was PBMCs, sequenced either directly or after in vitro stimulation (not recorded which). Receptor source: a human donor in good health (CMV status not recorded). Some clones in this sample may be carry-over from other donors' samples. Both conserved end residues are part of each CDR3. Fields, in order: J gene, clone size, V gene, D gene, CDR3 DNA, CDR3 protein. A D gene is named only where the DNA matches it firmly. A clone size is listed for some rows: how often the clone was seen (once, few, many), or a class if it is expanded.

TRBJ2-3 | many | TRBV9 | - | TGTGCCAGCAGCGTAGGGCGCCCCGACAACACAGATACGCAGTATTTT | CASSVGRPDNTDTQYF
TRBJ1-1 | many | TRBV12-3/TRBV12-4 | - | TGTGCCACCCTCCGGGGGGGAGAGGCAGCTTTCTTT | CATLRGGEAAFF
TRBJ1-2 | - | TRBV7-6 | TRBD1 | TGTGCCAGCAGCCCACGACAGGGGGCTAGCTATGGCTACACCTTC | CASSPRQGASYGYTF
TRBJ2-5 | medium-sized | TRBV4-1 | TRBD1 | TGCGCCAGCAGCCAAGATCTAGACAGGGGGCTGGAGACCCAGTACTTC | CASSQDLDRGLETQYF
TRBJ1-5 | many | TRBV2 | TRBD1 | TGTGCCAGCAGGGGACAGAGGGGCATACCTAGCAATCAGCCCCAGCATTTT | CASRGQRGIPSNQPQHF
TRBJ1-2 | - | TRBV2 | - | TGTGCCAGCAGTGAAATATTTGGCTACACCTTC | CASSEIFGYTF
TRBJ2-1 | - | TRBV27 | TRBD2 | TGTGCCAGCAGAACTAGCGGGTTTTCCTACAATGAGCAGTTCTTC | CASRTSGFSYNEQFF
TRBJ2-1 | - | TRBV7-2 | TRBD1 | TGTGCCAGTGCGAGGACAGGGCTCAGTGAGCAGTTCTTC | CASARTGLSEQFF
TRBJ1-4 | - | TRBV12-3/TRBV12-4 | - | TGTGCCAGCAGTTTAGGGGGGGCCCCCAAACTGTTTTTT | CASSLGGAPKLFF
TRBJ2-2 | - | TRBV25-1 | TRBD1 | TGTGCCAGCAGTGCCGGGACAGGGGACACCGGGGAGCTGTTTTTT | CASSAGTGDTGELFF
TRBJ1-6 | - | TRBV4-2 | - | TGTGCCAGCAGCCAAGGGTGGGGGGAATATAATTCACCCCTCCACTTT | CASSQGWGEYNSPLHF
TRBJ2-7 | many | TRBV7-8 | TRBD2 | TGTGCCAGCAGCCCGTGGGTAGCGGGAGGGTCCTACGAGCAGTACTTC | CASSPWVAGGSYEQYF
TRBJ1-2 | - | TRBV24-1 | TRBD1 | TGTGCCACCAGTGGACAGGGGGTAAGCTATGGCTACACCTTC | CATSGQGVSYGYTF
TRBJ2-7 | many | TRBV11-2 | - | TGTGCCAGCAGCTCCAGGGTGAGCCAGCTCGAGCAGTACTTC | CASSSRVSQLEQYF
TRBJ2-1 | few | TRBV19 | - | TGTGCCAGTTCCAGGGCTAGCTCCTACAATGAGCAGTTCTTC | CASSRASSYNEQFF
TRBJ1-1 | few | TRBV7-9 | - | TGTGCCAGCAGCTTAGCTGTGGGGCGCACTGAAGCTTTCTTT | CASSLAVGRTEAFF
TRBJ2-4 | few | TRBV15 | - | TGTGCCACCAGCACACGGGGACCGGGGACACTTTTCGGAGCCAAAAACATTCAGTACTTC | CATSTRGPGTLFGAKNIQYF
TRBJ2-7 | - | TRBV7-8 | - | TGTGCCAGCAGACAAGGGGGGAACTCCTACGAGCAGTACTTC | CASRQGGNSYEQYF
TRBJ2-7 | - | TRBV19 | TRBD2 | TGTGCCAGTAGTGAAGGACTAGCGGGGGGACCCTACGAGCAGTACTTC | CASSEGLAGGPYEQYF
TRBJ2-5 | - | TRBV7-6 | - | TGTGCCAGCAGCTCCTCCGGTGGAGTCCAGTACTTC | CASSSSGGVQYF
TRBJ1-6 | few | TRBV5-4 | - | TGTGCCACCGGGTCCTATAATTCACCCCTCCACTTT | CATGSYNSPLHF
TRBJ2-3 | many | TRBV7-2 | - | TGTGCCAGCAGCCTGATCTCGCGGGAACCAGATACGCAGTATTTT | CASSLISREPDTQYF